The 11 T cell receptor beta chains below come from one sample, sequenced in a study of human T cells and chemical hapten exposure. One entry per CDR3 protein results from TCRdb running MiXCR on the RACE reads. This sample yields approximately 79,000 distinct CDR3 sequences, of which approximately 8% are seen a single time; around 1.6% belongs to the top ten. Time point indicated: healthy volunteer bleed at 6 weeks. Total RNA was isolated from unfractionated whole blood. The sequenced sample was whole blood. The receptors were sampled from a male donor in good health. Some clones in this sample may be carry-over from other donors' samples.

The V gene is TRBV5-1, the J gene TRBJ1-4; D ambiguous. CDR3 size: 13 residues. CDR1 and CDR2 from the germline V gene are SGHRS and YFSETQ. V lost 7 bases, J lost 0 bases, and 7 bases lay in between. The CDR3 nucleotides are TGCGCCAGCGCCCCCGCAACTAATGAAAAACTGTTTTTT. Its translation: CASAPATNEKLFF.

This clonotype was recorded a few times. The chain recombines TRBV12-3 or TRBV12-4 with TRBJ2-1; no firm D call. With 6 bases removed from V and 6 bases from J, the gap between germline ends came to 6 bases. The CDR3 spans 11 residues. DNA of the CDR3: TGTGCCAGCAGCTCAACCAATGAGCAGTTCTTC. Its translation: CASSSTNEQFF.

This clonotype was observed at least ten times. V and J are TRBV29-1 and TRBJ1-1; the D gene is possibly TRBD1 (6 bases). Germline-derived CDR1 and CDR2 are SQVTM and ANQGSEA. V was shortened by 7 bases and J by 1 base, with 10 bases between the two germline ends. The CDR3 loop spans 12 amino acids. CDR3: CSGGQSNTEAFF. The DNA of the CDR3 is TGCAGCGGTGGACAGTCGAACACTGAAGCTTTCTTT.

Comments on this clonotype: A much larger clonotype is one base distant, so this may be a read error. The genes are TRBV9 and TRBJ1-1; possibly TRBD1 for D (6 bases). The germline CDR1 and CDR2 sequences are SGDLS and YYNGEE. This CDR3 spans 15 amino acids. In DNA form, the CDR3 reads TGTGCCAGCAGCGTAGACCCAGGGGCGAACACTGAAACTTTCTTT. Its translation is CASSVDPGANTETFF.

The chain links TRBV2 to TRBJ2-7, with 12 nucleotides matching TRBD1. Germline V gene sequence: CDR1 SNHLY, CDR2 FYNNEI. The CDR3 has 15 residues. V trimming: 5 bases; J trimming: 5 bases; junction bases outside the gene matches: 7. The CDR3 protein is CASSTPGTGGNEQYF. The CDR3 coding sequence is TGTGCCAGCAGTACACCCGGGACAGGGGGCAACGAGCAGTACTTC.

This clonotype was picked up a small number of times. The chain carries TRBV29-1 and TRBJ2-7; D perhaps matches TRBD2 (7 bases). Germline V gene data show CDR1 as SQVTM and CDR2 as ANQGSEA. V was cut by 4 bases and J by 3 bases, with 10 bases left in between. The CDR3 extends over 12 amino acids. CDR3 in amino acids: CSVGGGRYEQYF. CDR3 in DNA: TGCAGCGTTGGCGGGGGCCGCTACGAGCAGTACTTC.

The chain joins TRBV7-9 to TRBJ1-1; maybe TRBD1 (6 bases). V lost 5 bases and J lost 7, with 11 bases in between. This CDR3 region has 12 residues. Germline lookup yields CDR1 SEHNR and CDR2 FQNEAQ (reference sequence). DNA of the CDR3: TGTGCCAGCAGCCTTGACAGGTTTGAAGCTTTCTTT. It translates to CASSLDRFEAFF.

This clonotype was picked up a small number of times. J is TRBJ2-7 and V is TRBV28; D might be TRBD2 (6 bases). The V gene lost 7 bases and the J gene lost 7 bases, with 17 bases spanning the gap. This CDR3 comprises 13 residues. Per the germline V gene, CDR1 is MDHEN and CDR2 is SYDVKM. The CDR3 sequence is CASKSPGVDEQYF. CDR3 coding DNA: TGTGCCAGCAAATCACCGGGAGTAGATGAGCAGTACTTC.

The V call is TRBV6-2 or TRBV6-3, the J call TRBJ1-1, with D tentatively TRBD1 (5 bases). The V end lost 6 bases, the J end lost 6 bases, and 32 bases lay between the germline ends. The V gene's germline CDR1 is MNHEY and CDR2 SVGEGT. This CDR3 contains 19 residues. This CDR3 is CASSHPSSGVGGRQPEAFF. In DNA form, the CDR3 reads TGTGCCAGCAGCCATCCCTCGTCCGGAGTCGGGGGTCGTCAACCTGAAGCTTTCTTT.

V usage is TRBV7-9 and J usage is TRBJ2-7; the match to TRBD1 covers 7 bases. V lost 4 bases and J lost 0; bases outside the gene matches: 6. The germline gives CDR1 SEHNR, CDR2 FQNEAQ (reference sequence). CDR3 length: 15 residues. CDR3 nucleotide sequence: TGTGCCAGCAGCTCCGGGACAGTCAGCTCCTACGAGCAGTACTTC. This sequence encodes CASSSGTVSSYEQYF.

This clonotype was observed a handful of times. CDR3 residues: CASSYSSPYAGITDTQYF. CDR3 nucleotide sequence: TGTGCCAGCAGTTACTCGAGTCCTTATGCAGGGATCACAGATACGCAGTATTTT. The gene calls are TRBV6-5 and TRBJ2-3, with D possibly TRBD1 on 5 matching bases. This CDR3 is 18 amino acids long. Germline-derived CDR1 and CDR2 are MNHEY and SVGAGI. V dropped 0 bases and J dropped 2 bases, with 18 bases sitting between them.